This T cell receptor beta chain appears in the sequencing data of a study of early T cells in non-severe SARS-CoV-2 infection. Overall study context: The authors sequenced bulk RNA from unsorted whole blood, leaving chains unpaired.

At least ten counts were recorded for this clonotype. Its target is not known. Separate cDNA molecules each had unique molecular identifiers attached to them. MiXCR, applied by TCRdb to the 5' RACE reads, yields one record per CDR3 protein. The sample shows around 68,000 distinct CDR3 sequences, about 6% of them seen only once. Germline V gives CDR1 SEHNR, CDR2 FQNEAQ (reference sequence). The length of the CDR3 is 12 residues. Trimming left V 6 bases short and J 7 bases short, with 12 bases between. Study results and caveats: Anti-spike CD8 responses were favored by VDJdb matching, which missed private and CD4 specificities.

This TCR derives from an adult who was a healthcare worker with PCR-confirmed SARS-CoV-2 infection or an uninfected control (not recorded which). Sequencing was performed on whole blood, taken at baseline. The V and J genes are TRBV7-9 and TRBJ1-1; D call uncertain. The DNA for the CDR3 is TGTGCCAGCAGTAACATGTACCGTGAAGCTTTCTTT. Protein sequence: CASSNMYREAFF.